These 21 T cell receptor beta chains originate from one sample sequenced in a study of response to subunit inactivated influenza vaccine. TCRdb re-called the RT-PCR reads with MiXCR, one entry per CDR3 protein. The table includes fewer than 250,000 distinct CDR3 sequences, around 15% detected once. The sequencing used CD8+ T cells sorted from PBMCs, collected roughly 5 days after vaccination. The receptors shown here come from a man between 45 and 60 years old who received an inactivated influenza vaccine.

The genes are TRBV7-6 and TRBJ2-2; D is tentatively TRBD1 or TRBD2 (5 bases each). V lost 0 bases to trimming and J lost 0 bases, with 8 bases between them. Germline V lookup: CDR1 SGHVS, CDR2 FNYEAQ. The CDR3 sequence is 16 residues long. The DNA for the CDR3 is TGTGCCAGCAGCTTAGCGGGGGTGACGAACACCGGGGAGCTGTTTTTT. Translating it yields CASSLAGVTNTGELFF.

The chain links TRBV6-1 to TRBJ1-5; D is possibly TRBD1 (5 bases). The CDR3 consists of 14 residues. V lost 4 bases and J 4 bases, leaving 11 bases between the germline ends. CDR1 and CDR2 (germline): MNHNS, SASEGT. The CDR3 loop reads CASSAGLRNQPQHF. DNA for the CDR3: TGTGCCAGCAGTGCGGGACTGCGAAATCAGCCCCAGCATTTT.

Note on this clonotype: Here the CDR3 omits its conserved ending phenylalanine or tryptophan, so a read error is the likely source. The V and J genes are TRBV12-3 or TRBV12-4 and TRBJ2-7; D not resolved. Trimming removed 1 base at V and 3 bases at J, with 1 base between. The length of the CDR3 is 11 residues. Here the CDR3 reads CASSLGYEQYC. The CDR3 DNA reads TGTGCCAGCAGTTTAGGCTACGAGCAGTACTGC.

This clonotype was counted between two and nine times. V is TRBV9 and J is TRBJ2-2; no definite D call. Germline lookup yields CDR1 SGDLS and CDR2 YYNGEE. The germline V and J ends were trimmed by 2 bases and 3 bases, with 8 bases remaining between them. The CDR3 is made up of 14 amino acids. The CDR3: CASSVVFDTGELFF. The CDR3 DNA follows: TGTGCCAGCAGCGTGGTTTTTGACACCGGGGAGCTGTTTTTT. The variable domain in full, completed from reference TRBV9 and TRBJ2-2, reads DSGVTQTPKHLITATGQRVTLRCSPRSGDLSVYWYQQSLDQGLQFLIQYYNGEERAKGNILERFSAQQFPDLHSELNLSSLELGDSALYFCASSVVFDTGELFFGEGSRLTVL.

This clonotype turned up a few times. This chain connects TRBV5-1 to TRBJ2-1; D ambiguous. The CDR3 runs to 14 residues. Trimming took off 3 bases at V and 5 bases at J, with 12 bases between the two ends. In germline, CDR1 is SGHRS, CDR2 YFSETQ. The CDR3 sequence: CASSSWTENNEQFF. The DNA for the CDR3 is TGCGCCAGCAGCTCCTGGACCGAGAACAATGAGCAGTTCTTC.

The rearrangement joins TRBV5-1 to TRBJ2-3, with D maybe TRBD2 (7 bases). V was shortened by 5 bases and J by 2 bases, with 12 bases between the two germline ends. CDR3 length: 14 amino acids. Germline V CDR1 and CDR2: SGHRS, YFSETQ. This chain's CDR3 is CASSPGGPTDTQYF. The CDR3 bases are TGCGCCAGCAGTCCCGGGGGGCCCACAGATACGCAGTATTTT.

The table lists this clonotype with a few counts. The chain carries TRBV30 and TRBJ2-7; D assignment may be TRBD1 or TRBD2 (5 bases each). Trimming left V 5 bases short and J 8 bases short, with 13 bases between. This CDR3 is 11 amino acids long. Looked up from germline, CDR1 is GTSNPN and CDR2 is SVGIG (reference sequence). The CDR3 DNA is TGTGCCTGGGACGTGGGACGCCAGCAGTACTTC. It translates to CAWDVGRQQYF.

This clonotype was counted a few times. The V gene is TRBV10-3, the J gene TRBJ2-5; D is unresolved. Germline V CDR1 and CDR2: ENHRY, SYGVKD. With 5 bases removed from V and 4 bases from J, the gap between germline ends came to 14 bases. The CDR3 spans 14 residues. The DNA of the CDR3 is TGTGCCATCAGTCCGGAGCCGCAAAGAGAGACCCAGTACTTC. Its protein product is CAISPEPQRETQYF.

The rearrangement joins TRBV29-1 to TRBJ2-1, with 8 bases matching TRBD1. There are 14 residues in the CDR3. Germline values: CDR1 SQVTM, CDR2 ANQGSEA. The J segment lost 5 bases and the V segment lost 2 bases, leaving 5 bases of the junction unmatched. The DNA of the CDR3 is TGCAGCGTTGAAAAGGGACAGGTTAACAATGAGCAGTTCTTC. It translates to CSVEKGQVNNEQFF.

Sample share makes this clonotype medium-sized (0.01 to 0.1%). The chain combines TRBV29-1 with TRBJ1-1, with D uncertain. Looked up from germline, CDR1 is SQVTM and CDR2 is ANQGSEA. This CDR3 has 14 amino acids. Trimming left V 3 bases short and J 0 bases short, with 11 bases between. The CDR3 coding sequence is TGCAGCGTTGATTCTTCCGGGATGAACACTGAAGCTTTCTTT. Amino acid sequence: CSVDSSGMNTEAFF.

The chain carries TRBV29-1 and TRBJ2-1, with D unclear. This CDR3 comprises 12 residues. The germline CDR1 and CDR2 sequences are SQVTM and ANQGSEA. V lost 3 bases and J 1 base, leaving 4 bases between the germline ends. As DNA, the CDR3 is TGCAGCGTTGACGGGTCCTACAATGAGCAGTTCTTC. Amino acids: CSVDGSYNEQFF.

This clonotype turned up a few times. The rearrangement links TRBV4-3 to TRBJ2-2; no clear D gene. Germline CDR1 LGHNA, CDR2 YSLEER. Trimming removed 8 bases at V and 0 bases at J, with 13 bases between. The CDR3 is 15 amino acids. The CDR3 is CASRLRLANTGELFF. CDR3 DNA: TGCGCCAGCCGTCTTCGCCTCGCGAACACCGGGGAGCTGTTTTTT.

This clonotype has more than one count but fewer than ten. The CDR3 DNA reads as TGTGCCAGCAGCCCGAAACTAGCTAGCGGGGGGGCCCATGAGCAGTTCTTC. Translating it yields CASSPKLASGGAHEQFF. V usage is TRBV7-9 and J usage is TRBJ2-1, with 12 bases that match TRBD2. Losses at the gene ends were 5 bases for V and 8 bases for J; bases not matched to a gene: 13. This CDR3 spans 17 amino acids. From germline, CDR1 is SEHNR and CDR2 FQNEAQ (reference sequence). The entire variable domain, with the rest obtained from reference TRBV7-9 and TRBJ2-1, is as follows: DTGVSQNPRHKITKRGQNVTFRCDPISEHNRLYWYRQTLGQGPEFLTYFQNEAQLEKSRLLSDRFSAERPKGSFSTLEIQRTEQGDSAMYLCASSPKLASGGAHEQFFGPGTRLTVL.

V and J are TRBV7-8 and TRBJ2-5; D not resolved. The germline gives CDR1 SGHVS, CDR2 FQNEAQ. V lost 2 bases, J lost 3 bases, and 13 bases lay in between. The CDR3 spans 15 residues. The CDR3 bases are TGTGCCAGCAGCTTATTTTTGGCAGAAAAAGAGACCCAGTACTTC. It specifies CASSLFLAEKETQYF.

In this sample, this clonotype turned up a few times. CDR3 sequence: CSATGSTDTQYF. DNA of the CDR3: TGCAGCGCTACCGGGAGCACAGATACGCAGTATTTT. The V call is TRBV29-1, the J call TRBJ2-3; D call uncertain. The CDR3 sequence is 12 residues long. The germline CDR1 and CDR2 sequences are SQVTM and ANQGSEA. Trimming cost V 7 bases and J 0 bases, with 8 bases left between them.

This sequence joins TRBV5-6 and TRBJ2-7; maybe TRBD1 (5 bases). The length of the CDR3 is 17 residues. From germline, CDR1 is SGHDT and CDR2 YYEEEE. Deletions cut 0 bases from V and 4 bases from J, with 20 bases between. CDR3 protein: CASSLGQGVVSDYEQYF. CDR3 DNA sequence: TGTGCCAGCAGCTTGGGCCAGGGCGTCGTCTCCGATTACGAGCAGTACTTC. The variable domain in full, completed from reference TRBV5-6 and TRBJ2-7, reads DAGVTQSPTHLIKTRGQQVTLRCSPKSGHDTVSWYQQALGQGPQFIFQYYEEEERQRGNFPDRFSGHQFPNYSSELNVNALLLGDSALYLCASSLGQGVVSDYEQYFGPGTRLTVT.

This clonotype was detected many times. This sequence joins TRBV4-2 and TRBJ1-6, with D unresolved. CDR1 and CDR2 (germline): LGHNA, YNFKEQ. V gave up 4 bases and J gave up 5 bases, with 15 bases separating them. CDR3 length: 16 amino acids. The CDR3 DNA reads TGTGCCAGCAGCCCGTTGGACCCAAAGGATAATTCACCCCTCCACTTT. The encoded protein is CASSPLDPKDNSPLHF.

This clonotype was recorded a few times. The chain has TRBV7-9 and TRBJ2-1; 7 positions agree with TRBD1. There are 13 residues in the CDR3. Per the germline V gene, CDR1 is SEHNR and CDR2 is FQNEAQ (reference sequence). After removal of 5 bases from V and 10 bases from J, the junction contained 8 bases not matched to a gene. The CDR3 bases are TGTGCCAGCAGCCCCCCGACAGGGCCGGAGCAGTTCTTC. Translated: CASSPPTGPEQFF.

This clonotype was seen only once. The chain is built from TRBV20-1 and TRBJ2-7, with D perhaps matching TRBD2 (5 bases). The CDR3 loop spans 15 amino acids. The germline gives CDR1 DFQATT, CDR2 SNEGSKA (reference sequence). Trimming stripped 1 base from V and 7 bases from J, with 20 bases between. CDR3 bases: TGCAGTGCTAGAGCACCGAGGGCCCCCGTTTGGGAGCAGTACTTC. Translation: CSARAPRAPVWEQYF.

Only a few counts were recorded for this clonotype. The V gene is TRBV4-2, the J gene TRBJ2-1, with D perhaps TRBD1 or TRBD2 (5 bases each). V was trimmed by 5 bases and J by 6 bases, leaving 23 bases between them. Germline CDR1 is LGHNA and CDR2 is YNFKEQ. This CDR3 contains 17 residues. The CDR3 loop is CASSFRTGTPGPNEQFF. The DNA for the CDR3 is TGTGCCAGCAGCTTCCGAACCGGGACCCCAGGGCCCAATGAGCAGTTCTTC.

This clonotype was seen only a few times. The J gene is TRBJ2-7, the V gene TRBV18; D remains unclear. The germline V gene encodes CDR1 KGHSH and CDR2 LQKENI. Trimming cost V 0 bases and J 3 bases, with 6 bases left between them. The CDR3 has 13 residues. In DNA, the CDR3 is TGTGCCAGCTCACCACCAAGGGTCTACGAGCAGTACTTC. Translated: CASSPPRVYEQYF.